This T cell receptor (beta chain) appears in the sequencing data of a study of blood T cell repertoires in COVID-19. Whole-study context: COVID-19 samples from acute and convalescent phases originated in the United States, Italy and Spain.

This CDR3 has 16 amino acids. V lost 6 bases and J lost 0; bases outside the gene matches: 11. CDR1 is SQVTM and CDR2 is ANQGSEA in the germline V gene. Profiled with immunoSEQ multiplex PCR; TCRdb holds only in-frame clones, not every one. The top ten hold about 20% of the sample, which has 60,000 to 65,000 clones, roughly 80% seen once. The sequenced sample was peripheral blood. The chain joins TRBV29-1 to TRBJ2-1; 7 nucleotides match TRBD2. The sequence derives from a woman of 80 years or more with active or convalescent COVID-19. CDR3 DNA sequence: TGCAGCGTCCCCCCGGGGGAGGGAGGCTCCTACAATGAGCAGTTCTTC. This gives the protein CSVPPGEGGSYNEQFF.